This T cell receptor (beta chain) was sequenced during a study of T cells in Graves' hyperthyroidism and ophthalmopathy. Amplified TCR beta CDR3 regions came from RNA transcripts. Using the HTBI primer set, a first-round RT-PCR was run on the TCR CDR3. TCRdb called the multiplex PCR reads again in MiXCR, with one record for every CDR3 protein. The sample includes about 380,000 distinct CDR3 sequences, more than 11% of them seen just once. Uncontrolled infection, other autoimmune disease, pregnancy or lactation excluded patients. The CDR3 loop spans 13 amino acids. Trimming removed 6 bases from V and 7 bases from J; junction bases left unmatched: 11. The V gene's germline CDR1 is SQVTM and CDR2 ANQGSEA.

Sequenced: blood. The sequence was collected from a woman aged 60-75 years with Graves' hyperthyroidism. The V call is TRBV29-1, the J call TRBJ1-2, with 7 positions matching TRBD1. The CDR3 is CSVDRDRIGGYTF. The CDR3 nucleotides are TGCAGCGTCGACCGGGACAGAATTGGTGGCTACACCTTC.